This TCR beta chain came from a study of T-cell memory formation after mild COVID-19. Study as a whole: In these data, TCR clusters were largely donor specific.

Per germline, CDR1 SGHNT and CDR2 YYREEE (reference sequence). There are 14 residues in the CDR3. Trimming pared 0 bases from V and 5 bases from J, leaving 10 bases between. Sample barcodes and UMIs were carried by the TCR alpha and TCR beta cDNA libraries that 5'RACE generated with constant-segment primers. TCRdb fed the 5' RACE reads into MiXCR, producing one record per CDR3 protein. The sample shows about 430,000 distinct CDR3 sequences, 18% of them seen only once. Study-level findings and limits: Pre-infection memory carried some responding clones, suggesting that cross-reactive memory joined. Most CD4+ clones that shrank were in CM and EM, while CD8+ ones turned up in EMRA.

This clonotype was observed a handful of times. The antigen is not known. The origin of this receptor is a man between 18 and 29 years old who had mild COVID-19 (a few samples of this study predate the infection). Cell type and time point are not known. V is TRBV5-4 and J is TRBJ2-3, with D maybe TRBD2 (6 bases). Sample: PBMCs or a T cell subset sorted from them (not recorded which). The CDR3 nucleotides are TGTGCCAGCAGCTTGGCGGGGACTGGAGATACGCAGTATTTT. Protein sequence: CASSLAGTGDTQYF.